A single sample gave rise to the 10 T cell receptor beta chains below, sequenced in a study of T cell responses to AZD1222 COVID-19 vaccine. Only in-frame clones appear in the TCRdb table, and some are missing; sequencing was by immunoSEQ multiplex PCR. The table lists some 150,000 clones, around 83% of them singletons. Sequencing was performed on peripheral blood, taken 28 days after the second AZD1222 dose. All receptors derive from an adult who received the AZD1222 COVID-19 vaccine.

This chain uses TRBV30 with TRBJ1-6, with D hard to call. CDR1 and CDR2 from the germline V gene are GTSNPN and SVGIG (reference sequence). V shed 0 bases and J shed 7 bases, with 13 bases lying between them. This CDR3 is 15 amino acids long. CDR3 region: CAWSVPDTANSPLHF. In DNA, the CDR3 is TGTGCCTGGAGTGTACCAGACACTGCCAATTCACCCCTCCACTTT.

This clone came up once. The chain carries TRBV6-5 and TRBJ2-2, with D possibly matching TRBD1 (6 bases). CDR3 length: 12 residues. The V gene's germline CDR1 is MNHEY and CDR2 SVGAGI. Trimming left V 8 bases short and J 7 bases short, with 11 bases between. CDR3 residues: CASRRGDGELFF. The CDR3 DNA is TGTGCCAGCCGCAGGGGAGACGGGGAGCTGTTTTTT.

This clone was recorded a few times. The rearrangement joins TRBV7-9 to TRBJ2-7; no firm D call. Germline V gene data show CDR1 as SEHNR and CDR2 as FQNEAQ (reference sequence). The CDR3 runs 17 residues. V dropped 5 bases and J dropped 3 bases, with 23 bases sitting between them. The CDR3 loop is CASSPHPRAGSFYEQYF. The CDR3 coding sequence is TGTGCCAGCAGCCCCCATCCTAGGGCAGGTTCGTTCTACGAGCAGTACTTC.

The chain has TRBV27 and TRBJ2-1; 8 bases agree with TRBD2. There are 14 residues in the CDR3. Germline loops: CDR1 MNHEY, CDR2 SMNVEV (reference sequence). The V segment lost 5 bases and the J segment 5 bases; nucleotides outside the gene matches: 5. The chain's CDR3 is CASSPLAEHNEQFF. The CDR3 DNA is TGTGCCAGCAGTCCACTAGCGGAGCACAATGAGCAGTTCTTC.

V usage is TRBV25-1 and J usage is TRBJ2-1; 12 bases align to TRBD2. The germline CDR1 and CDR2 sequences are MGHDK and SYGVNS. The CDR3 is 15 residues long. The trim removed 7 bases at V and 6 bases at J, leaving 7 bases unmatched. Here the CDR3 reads CASTLAGGPGNEQFF. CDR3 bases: TGTGCCAGCACCCTAGCGGGAGGGCCGGGCAATGAGCAGTTCTTC. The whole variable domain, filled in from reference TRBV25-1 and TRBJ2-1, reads EADIYQTPRYLVIGTGKKITLECSQTMGHDKMYWYQQDPGMELHLIHYSYGVNSTEKGDLSSESTVSRIRTEHFPLTLESARPSHTSQYLCASTLAGGPGNEQFFGPGTRLTVL.

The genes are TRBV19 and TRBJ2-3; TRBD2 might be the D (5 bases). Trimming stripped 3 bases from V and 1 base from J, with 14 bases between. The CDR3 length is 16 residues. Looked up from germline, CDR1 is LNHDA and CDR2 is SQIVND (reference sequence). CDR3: CASSIMRVRGTDTQYF. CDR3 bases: TGTGCCAGTAGTATTATGAGGGTCAGAGGCACAGATACGCAGTATTTT.

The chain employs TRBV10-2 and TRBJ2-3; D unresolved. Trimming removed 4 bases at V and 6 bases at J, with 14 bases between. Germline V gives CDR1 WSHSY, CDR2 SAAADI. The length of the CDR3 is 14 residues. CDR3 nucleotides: TGCGCCAGCAGTGTTTTAGAGAGTTCGGATACGCAGTATTTT. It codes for CASSVLESSDTQYF.

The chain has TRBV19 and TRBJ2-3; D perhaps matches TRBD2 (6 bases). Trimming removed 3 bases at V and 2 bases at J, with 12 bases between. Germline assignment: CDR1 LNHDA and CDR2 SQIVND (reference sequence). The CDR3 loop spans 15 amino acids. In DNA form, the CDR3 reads TGTGCCAGTAGTATTGCGGGGTATAACACAGATACGCAGTATTTT. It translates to CASSIAGYNTDTQYF.

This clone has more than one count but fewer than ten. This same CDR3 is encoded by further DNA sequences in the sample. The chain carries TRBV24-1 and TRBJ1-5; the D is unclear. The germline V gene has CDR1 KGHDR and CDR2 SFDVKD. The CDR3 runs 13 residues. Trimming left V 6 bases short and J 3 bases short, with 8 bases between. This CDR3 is CATSSGPNQPQHF. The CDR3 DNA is TGTGCCACCAGTTCAGGACCCAATCAGCCCCAGCATTTT.

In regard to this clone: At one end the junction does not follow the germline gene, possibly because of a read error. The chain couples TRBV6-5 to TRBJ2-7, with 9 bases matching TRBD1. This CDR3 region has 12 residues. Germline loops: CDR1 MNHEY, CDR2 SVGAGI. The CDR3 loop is CASKFAGTGYSF. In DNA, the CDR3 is TGTGCCAGCAAATTTGCGGGGACAGGGTATTCATTC.